This T cell receptor (beta chain) originates from a study of CD8 T cells in Susac syndrome. When the RNA was reverse transcribed, random hexamers were used with an input of about 0.5 to 1 ug. Each CDR3 protein gets one entry after TCRdb re-called the immunoSEQ multiplex PCR reads with MiXCR. The sample lists over 80,000 distinct CDR3 sequences; roughly 93% were seen once. Points on this clonotype: What it binds is unknown.

Study conclusions and caveats: TCR sequencing and HLA analysis covered a relatively small number of individuals.

CDR3 size: 16 residues. The germline V gene has CDR1 SGHRS and CDR2 YFSETQ. V lost 4 bases and J 2 bases, leaving 17 bases between the germline ends. The chain joins TRBV5-1 to TRBJ2-3; D might be TRBD2 (6 bases). The source material was CD8+ T cells from PBMCs. This receptor was obtained from a human donor in good health. The CDR3: CASSRRGGGNTDTQYF. CDR3 coding DNA: TGCGCCAGCAGCCGGAGGGGTGGGGGAAACACAGATACGCAGTATTTT. The entire variable domain, with the rest obtained from reference TRBV5-1 and TRBJ2-3, is as follows: KAGVTQTPRYLIKTRGQQVTLSCSPISGHRSVSWYQQTPGQGLQFLFEYFSETQRNKGNFPGRFSGRQFSNSRSEMNVSTLELGDSALYLCASSRRGGGNTDTQYFGPGTRLTVL.